These 28 T cell receptor beta chains originate from one sample sequenced in a study of control samples from healthy donors and cancer patients. Produced via immunoSEQ multiplex PCR; TCRdb's table is partial and in-frame only. The sample includes about 86,000 clones, 85% to 95% of them seen just once. The sample comprised blood. Receptors were obtained from a young woman in good health.

Comments on this clone: Additional DNA sequences in this sample encode the identical CDR3. The chain recombines TRBV18 with TRBJ1-5, with D perhaps TRBD1 (6 bases). Per the germline V gene, CDR1 is KGHSH and CDR2 is LQKENI. The CDR3 loop spans 13 amino acids. Trimming took off 3 bases at V and 4 bases at J, with 7 bases between the two ends. DNA for the CDR3: TGTGCCAGCTCACCGGACAGAAATCAGCCCCAGCATTTT. Protein sequence: CASSPDRNQPQHF.

The chain couples TRBV27 to TRBJ1-1; D remains unclear. Germline values: CDR1 MNHEY, CDR2 SMNVEV (reference sequence). The length of the CDR3 is 12 residues. The ends were cut back, 8 bases at V and 11 bases at J, with 18 bases in the middle. CDR3: CASGFDVSVAFF. CDR3 sequence (DNA): TGTGCCAGCGGGTTTGACGTGTCTGTTGCTTTCTTT.

V gene TRBV3-1 (or the pseudogene TRBV3-2) combines with J gene TRBJ2-3; D not certain. Deletions cut 2 bases from V and 0 bases from J, with 9 bases between. Germline V CDR1 and CDR2: LGHDT, YNNKEL (reference sequence). This CDR3 is built from 15 residues. Written as DNA, the CDR3 is TGTGCCAGCAGCCAATACACCACTAGCACAGATACGCAGTATTTT. Protein product: CASSQYTTSTDTQYF.

The gene calls are TRBV15 and TRBJ1-2, with D perhaps TRBD1 (6 bases). This CDR3 contains 12 residues. V shed 4 bases and J shed 10 bases, with 13 bases lying between them. Germline-derived CDR1 and CDR2 are LNHNV and YYDKDF (reference sequence). CDR3 amino acids: CATSTGQSDYTF. CDR3 bases: TGTGCCACCAGCACAGGACAGTCCGACTACACCTTC.

The chain links TRBV24-1 to TRBJ2-3; no reliable D call. The germline V gene has CDR1 KGHDR and CDR2 SFDVKD. Trimming removed 9 bases at V and 0 bases at J, with 6 bases between. This CDR3 has 12 residues. The CDR3 sequence is CATSRSTDTQYF. As DNA, the CDR3 is TGTGCCACCTCTCGTAGCACAGATACGCAGTATTTT.

CDR3 in amino acids: CASSLAQGSNSPLHF. The CDR3 nucleotides read TGTGCCAGCAGTTTGGCACAGGGGAGCAATTCACCCCTCCACTTT. V usage is TRBV27 and J usage is TRBJ1-6; TRBD1 matches 7 bases. The V and J ends lost 3 bases and 7 bases, in that order; junction bases with no gene match: 6. This CDR3 is built from 15 residues. Germline lookup yields CDR1 MNHEY and CDR2 SMNVEV (reference sequence).

V and J are TRBV5-4 and TRBJ1-2; perhaps TRBD1 as D (6 bases). The CDR3 spans 14 residues. V lost 2 bases, J lost 5 bases, and 13 bases lay in between. Germline values: CDR1 SGHNT, CDR2 YYREEE (reference sequence). The CDR3 reads CASSLGGGFYGYTF. The CDR3 DNA reads as TGTGCCAGCAGCTTAGGGGGAGGGTTTTATGGCTACACCTTC.

The J gene is TRBJ1-2, the V gene TRBV28; 11 bases fit TRBD1. CDR1 and CDR2 from the germline V gene are MDHEN and SYDVKM. The CDR3 sequence is 16 residues long. The V segment lost 6 bases and the J segment 6 bases; nucleotides outside the gene matches: 12. Here the CDR3 reads CASSPGQGAFWNGYTF. DNA of the CDR3: TGTGCCAGCAGCCCCGGACAGGGGGCATTTTGGAATGGCTACACCTTC.

The rearrangement uses TRBV11-2 and TRBJ2-1; TRBD2 matches at 10 bases. The ends lost 5 bases at V and 4 bases at J; junction bases unmatched: 5. Per germline, CDR1 SGHAT and CDR2 FQNNGV. The CDR3 sequence is 15 residues long. The CDR3 DNA sequence: TGTGCCAGCAGCGCCGCTAGCGGGAGTTACAATGAGCAGTTCTTC. Protein product: CASSAASGSYNEQFF.

The J gene is TRBJ1-6, the V gene TRBV6-6, with no clear D. Looked up from germline, CDR1 is MNHNY and CDR2 is SVGAGI (reference sequence). V shed 6 bases and J shed 14 bases, with 11 bases lying between them. The CDR3 sequence is 11 residues long. The CDR3 here is CASSPGPALHF. CDR3 bases: TGTGCCAGCAGCCCCGGACCTGCCCTCCACTTT.

CDR3 loop: CASSSSTFGLRGNEQYF. CDR3 coding DNA: TGTGCCAGCAGCTCGTCCACGTTTGGACTCCGGGGGAACGAGCAGTACTTC. The V call is TRBV5-6, the J call TRBJ2-7, with D possibly being TRBD2 (6 bases). The germline V gene has CDR1 SGHDT and CDR2 YYEEEE. CDR3 size: 17 residues. V lost 3 bases to trimming and J lost 5 bases, with 24 bases between them. The full variable domain, its missing parts supplied by reference TRBV5-6 and TRBJ2-7, is DAGVTQSPTHLIKTRGQQVTLRCSPKSGHDTVSWYQQALGQGPQFIFQYYEEEERQRGNFPDRFSGHQFPNYSSELNVNALLLGDSALYLCASSSSTFGLRGNEQYFGPGTRLTVT.

The rearrangement links TRBV14 to TRBJ2-3, with 15 bases fitting TRBD2. J lost 1 base, V lost 4 bases, and 6 bases had no gene match. The CDR3 is made up of 18 amino acids. Germline loops: CDR1 SGHDN, CDR2 FVKESK. The CDR3 sequence is CASSPKGLAGGGTDTQYF. The DNA for the CDR3 is TGTGCCAGCAGCCCGAAAGGACTAGCGGGAGGGGGCACAGATACGCAGTATTTT.

The chain employs TRBV10-3 and TRBJ2-1; 16 bases are a match to TRBD2. The germline gives CDR1 ENHRY, CDR2 SYGVKD. The V gene end was trimmed by 2 bases and the J gene end by 0 bases; junction bases not matched to a gene: 4. CDR3 size: 19 residues. The chain's CDR3 is CAISEKGLAGGSSYNEQFF. CDR3 in DNA: TGTGCCATCAGTGAGAAGGGACTAGCGGGGGGGAGCTCCTACAATGAGCAGTTCTTC.

V gene TRBV27 combines with J gene TRBJ2-2, with a possible D match to TRBD1 (6 bases). Germline-derived CDR1 and CDR2 are MNHEY and SMNVEV (reference sequence). Trimming took off 9 bases at V and 11 bases at J, with 10 bases between the two ends. The CDR3 is made up of 10 amino acids. CDR3 DNA: TGTGCCAGTGGGGACATCGAGCTGTTTTTT. Translated: CASGDIELFF.

The CDR3, as DNA: TGTGCCACCAGTGAGGGACTAGCGTTCAGCAATGAGCAGTTCTTC. Protein sequence: CATSEGLAFSNEQFF. This chain connects TRBV24-1 to TRBJ2-1; TRBD2 matches at 10 bases. From germline, CDR1 is KGHDR and CDR2 SFDVKD. This CDR3 is built from 15 residues. V was pared by 4 bases and J by 6 bases, with 5 bases of the junction left unmatched.

This clone is a singleton in its sample. This chain connects TRBV6-1 to TRBJ2-7; maybe TRBD2 (7 bases). The V gene lost 2 bases and the J gene lost 12 bases, with 11 bases spanning the gap. This CDR3 is 11 amino acids long. Germline V CDR1 and CDR2: MNHNS, SASEGT. CDR3 loop: CASSEIGGPYF. The CDR3 DNA is TGTGCCAGCAGTGAAATCGGGGGGCCGTACTTC.

This chain connects TRBV7-2 to TRBJ1-2; TRBD1 agrees at 7 bases. Germline lookup yields CDR1 SGHTA and CDR2 FQGNSA. This CDR3 comprises 15 residues. V lost 5 bases, J lost 6 bases, and 12 bases stayed unmatched. CDR3 loop: CASSPRWQGVNGYTF. CDR3 nucleotides: TGTGCCAGCAGCCCCCGGTGGCAGGGGGTTAATGGCTACACCTTC.

This clone has only one observation. The J gene is TRBJ2-7, the V gene TRBV3-1 (or the pseudogene TRBV3-2); TRBD1 might be the D (6 bases). Looked up from germline, CDR1 is LGHDT and CDR2 is YNNKEL (reference sequence). The CDR3 contains 14 residues. Trimming left V 2 bases short and J 0 bases short, with 8 bases between. Here the CDR3 DNA reads TGTGCCAGCAGCCAACAGGGGATCTCCTACGAGCAGTACTTC. Translation: CASSQQGISYEQYF.

This chain uses TRBV11-2 with TRBJ1-1; no clear D. The germline V gene encodes CDR1 SGHAT and CDR2 FQNNGV. Between the trimmed V and J ends, which lost 5 bases and 0 bases, there was a span of 16 bases. CDR3 size: 16 residues. CDR3: CASSPPGLTMNTEAFF. The CDR3 DNA reads as TGTGCCAGCAGCCCGCCGGGATTGACAATGAACACTGAAGCTTTCTTT. Drawing the rest from reference TRBV11-2 and TRBJ1-1, the complete variable domain is EAGVAQSPRYKIIEKRQSVAFWCNPISGHATLYWYQQILGQGPKLLIQFQNNGVVDDSQLPKDRFSAERLKGVDSTLKIQPAKLEDSAVYLCASSPPGLTMNTEAFFGQGTRLTVV.

V gene TRBV5-4 combines with J gene TRBJ2-2, with D unclear. Germline values: CDR1 SGHNT, CDR2 YYREEE (reference sequence). CDR3 size: 12 residues. Deletions cut 2 bases from V and 7 bases from J, with 6 bases between. DNA for the CDR3: TGTGCCAGCAGCTTCTCCGTCGGGGAGCTGTTTTTT. Amino acid sequence: CASSFSVGELFF. Supplemented by reference TRBV5-4 and TRBJ2-2, the full variable domain reads ETGVTQSPTHLIKTRGQQVTLRCSSQSGHNTVSWYQQALGQGPQFIFQYYREEENGRGNFPPRFSGLQFPNYSSELNVNALELDDSALYLCASSFSVGELFFGEGSRLTVL.

The J gene is TRBJ2-3, the V gene TRBV28; D not certain. The CDR3 is 12 amino acids. CDR1 and CDR2 from the germline V gene are MDHEN and SYDVKM. Between the trimmed V and J ends, which lost 5 bases and 14 bases, there was a span of 17 bases. CDR3: CASSQTPTPPYF. DNA for the CDR3: TGTGCCAGCAGTCAGACTCCAACCCCGCCGTATTTT.

The chain employs TRBV5-6 and TRBJ1-1; D is unresolved. V was shortened by 2 bases and J by 3 bases, with 11 bases between the two germline ends. The length of the CDR3 is 14 residues. Germline V gene data show CDR1 as SGHDT and CDR2 as YYEEEE. CDR3 DNA: TGTGCCAGCAGCTTTGGATTTGAACACACTGAAGCTTTCTTT. The encoded protein is CASSFGFEHTEAFF.

The chain recombines TRBV7-2 with TRBJ1-4; perhaps TRBD1 as D (5 bases). V gave up 5 bases and J gave up 0 bases, with 10 bases separating them. CDR1 is SGHTA and CDR2 is FQGNSA in the germline V gene. The CDR3 length is 15 residues. The CDR3 bases are TGTGCCAGCAGCCCGATCAGGGCAACTAATGAAAAACTGTTTTTT. As protein: CASSPIRATNEKLFF. The variable domain in full, completed from reference TRBV7-2 and TRBJ1-4, reads GAGVSQSPSNKVTEKGKDVELRCDPISGHTALYWYRQSLGQGLEFLIYFQGNSAPDKSGLPSDRFSAERTGGSVSTLTIQRTQQEDSAVYLCASSPIRATNEKLFFGSGTQLSVL.

The V and J genes are TRBV4-3 and TRBJ2-1; TRBD2 aligns across 15 bases. V lost 0 bases and J lost 12; bases outside the gene matches: 6. Per the germline V gene, CDR1 is LGHNA and CDR2 is YSLEER. The CDR3 contains 16 residues. The CDR3 DNA sequence: TGCGCCAGCAGCCAAGAGGCGGGACTAGCGGGAGGTATGCAGTTCTTC. It is translated as CASSQEAGLAGGMQFF.

This clone turned up a few times. This chain joins TRBV6-2 or TRBV6-3 and TRBJ1-5; the match to TRBD1 covers 10 bases. Germline values: CDR1 MNHEY, CDR2 SVGEGT. The CDR3 totals 20 residues. V was pared by 0 bases and J by 2 bases, with 13 bases of the junction left unmatched. The DNA for the CDR3 is TGTGCCAGCAGTTACTCGACCGGGACAGGGGTAGTATGGGGCAATCAGCCCCAGCATTTT. It yields the protein CASSYSTGTGVVWGNQPQHF.

The CDR3: CASSYLGGGNEQYF. The CDR3 coding sequence is TGTGCCAGCAGTTACTTGGGGGGGGGCAACGAGCAGTACTTC. The genes are TRBV6-5 and TRBJ2-7; the D gene is possibly TRBD2 (7 bases). CDR1 MNHEY and CDR2 SVGAGI come from the germline V gene. With 1 base removed from V and 5 bases from J, the gap between germline ends came to 12 bases. The CDR3 extends over 14 amino acids.

This clone was detected only once. This rearrangement joins TRBV9 to TRBJ2-2, with D possibly TRBD2 on 6 matching bases. V shed 5 bases and J shed 4 bases, with 15 bases lying between them. Germline V gene lookup returns CDR1 SGDLS and CDR2 YYNGEE. The CDR3 is 15 amino acids. This CDR3 reads CASRPGEPSTGELFF. CDR3 DNA: TGTGCCAGCAGACCGGGGGAGCCGAGCACCGGGGAGCTGTTTTTT. Supplemented by reference TRBV9 and TRBJ2-2, the full variable domain reads DSGVTQTPKHLITATGQRVTLRCSPRSGDLSVYWYQQSLDQGLQFLIQYYNGEERAKGNILERFSAQQFPDLHSELNLSSLELGDSALYFCASRPGEPSTGELFFGEGSRLTVL.

This chain joins TRBV29-1 and TRBJ1-6, with TRBD1 as a possible D gene (5 bases). The CDR3 extends over 16 amino acids. With 3 bases removed from V and 6 bases from J, the gap between germline ends came to 18 bases. Germline V gene data show CDR1 as SQVTM and CDR2 as ANQGSEA. Here the CDR3 DNA reads TGCAGCGTTGACTATCAGGGTCGGTACTGTAATTCACCCCTCCACTTT. Amino acids: CSVDYQGRYCNSPLHF.